This TCR beta chain derives from a study of patients and donors after allogeneic stem cell transplantation. MiXCR, applied by TCRdb to the RT-PCR reads, yields one record per CDR3 protein. The sample has roughly 180,000 distinct CDR3 sequences, 35% to 50% seen once. CDR1 is SEHNR and CDR2 is FQNEAQ in the germline V gene (reference sequence). This CDR3 has 14 amino acids. Trimming removed 5 bases from V and 0 bases from J, with 11 bases in between. The V and J genes are TRBV7-9 and TRBJ2-7; TRBD1 might be the D (6 bases). Sequencing input: blood, either unsorted or a sorted T cell fraction (not recorded which). This clonotype was sampled from a human donor who was either an allogeneic HSCT recipient or a stem cell or donor lymphocyte infusion donor (not recorded which). It is not recorded whose cells these are; they may come from a transplant donor. CDR3 nucleotide sequence: TGTGCCAGCAGCACCGGACAGTACTCCTACGAGCAGTACTTC. Protein product: CASSTGQYSYEQYF.